The present entry profiles one TCR beta chain with its context. Its specificity is unknown. The data originate from a study of identical twins. Carrying unique molecular identifiers, the cDNA also gained a universal primer site through template switching. Each CDR3 protein gets one entry after TCRdb re-called the 5' RACE reads with MiXCR. Among around 650,000 distinct CDR3 sequences listed, less than 9% were seen once. Study results and limitations: Models predicted too little out-of-frame TCR alpha sharing in monozygotic twins. Insertions were fewer in abundant cord blood beta clonotypes, whereas memory repertoires showed none of this pattern.

V lost 4 bases to trimming and J lost 0 bases, with 6 bases between them. CDR3 length: 14 residues. CDR1 is KGHDR and CDR2 is SFDVKD in the germline V gene. The same specimen was also included in a second study, on yellow fever vaccine responses in identical twins.

This clonotype was sampled from a woman aged 18-29 years in good health. This chain links TRBV24-1 with TRBJ2-1; D is unclear. The sequencing sample was made of PBMCs. This CDR3 is CATSDRGSYNEQFF. The CDR3 DNA reads as TGTGCCACCAGTGACAGAGGCTCCTACAATGAGCAGTTCTTC.